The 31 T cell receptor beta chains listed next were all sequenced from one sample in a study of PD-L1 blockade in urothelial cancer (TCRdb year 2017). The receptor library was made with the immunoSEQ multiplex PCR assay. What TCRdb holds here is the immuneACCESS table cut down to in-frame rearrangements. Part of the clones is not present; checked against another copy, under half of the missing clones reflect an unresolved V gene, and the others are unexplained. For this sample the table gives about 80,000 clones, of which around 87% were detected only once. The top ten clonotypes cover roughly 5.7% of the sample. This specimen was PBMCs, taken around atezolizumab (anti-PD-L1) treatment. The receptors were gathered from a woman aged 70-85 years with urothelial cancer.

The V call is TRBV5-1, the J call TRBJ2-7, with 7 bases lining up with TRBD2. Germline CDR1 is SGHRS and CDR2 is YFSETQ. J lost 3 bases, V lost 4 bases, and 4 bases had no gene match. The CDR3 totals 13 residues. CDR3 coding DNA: TGCGCCAGCAGCCCCTGGACTAGCTACGAGCAGTACTTC. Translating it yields CASSPWTSYEQYF. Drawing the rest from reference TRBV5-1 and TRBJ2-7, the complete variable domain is KAGVTQTPRYLIKTRGQQVTLSCSPISGHRSVSWYQQTPGQGLQFLFEYFSETQRNKGNFPGRFSGRQFSNSRSEMNVSTLELGDSALYLCASSPWTSYEQYFGPGTRLTVT.

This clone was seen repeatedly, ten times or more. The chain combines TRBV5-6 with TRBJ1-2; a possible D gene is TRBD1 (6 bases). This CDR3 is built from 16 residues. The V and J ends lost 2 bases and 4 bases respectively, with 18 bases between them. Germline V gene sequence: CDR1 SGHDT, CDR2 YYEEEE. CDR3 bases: TGTGCCAGCAGCTTCTCTTTAGACAGGAACCGCTATGGCTACACCTTC. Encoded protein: CASSFSLDRNRYGYTF.

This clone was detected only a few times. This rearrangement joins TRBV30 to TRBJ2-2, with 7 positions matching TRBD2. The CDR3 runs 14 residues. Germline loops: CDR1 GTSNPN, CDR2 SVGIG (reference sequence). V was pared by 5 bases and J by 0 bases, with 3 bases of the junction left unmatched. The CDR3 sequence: CAWARGANTGELFF. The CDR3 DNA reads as TGTGCCTGGGCCCGGGGGGCGAACACCGGGGAGCTGTTTTTT.

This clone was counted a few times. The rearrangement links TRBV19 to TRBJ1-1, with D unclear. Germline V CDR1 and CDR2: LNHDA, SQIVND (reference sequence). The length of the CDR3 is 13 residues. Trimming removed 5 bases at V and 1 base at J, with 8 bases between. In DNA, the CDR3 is TGTGCCAGTAGTTATGGCAGGAACACTGAAGCTTTCTTT. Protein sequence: CASSYGRNTEAFF.

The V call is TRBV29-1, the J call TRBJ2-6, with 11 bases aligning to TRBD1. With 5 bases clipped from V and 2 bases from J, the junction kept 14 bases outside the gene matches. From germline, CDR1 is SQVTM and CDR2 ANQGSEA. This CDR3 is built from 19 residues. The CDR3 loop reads CSVRSVSGTGGPGANVLTF. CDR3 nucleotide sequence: TGCAGCGTTCGCTCTGTATCCGGGACAGGGGGACCTGGGGCCAACGTCCTGACTTTC.

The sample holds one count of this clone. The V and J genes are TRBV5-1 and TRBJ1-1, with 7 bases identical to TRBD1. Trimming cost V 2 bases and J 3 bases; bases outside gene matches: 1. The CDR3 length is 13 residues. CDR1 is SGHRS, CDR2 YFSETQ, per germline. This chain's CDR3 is CASSFTGDTEAFF. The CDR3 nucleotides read TGCGCCAGCAGCTTTACAGGGGACACTGAAGCTTTCTTT.

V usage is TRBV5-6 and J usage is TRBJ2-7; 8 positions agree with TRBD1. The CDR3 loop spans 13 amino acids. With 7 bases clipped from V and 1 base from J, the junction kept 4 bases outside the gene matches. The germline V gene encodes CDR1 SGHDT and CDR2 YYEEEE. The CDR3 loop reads CASHRTGSYEQYF. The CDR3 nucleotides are TGTGCCAGCCACCGGACAGGGTCCTACGAGCAGTACTTC.

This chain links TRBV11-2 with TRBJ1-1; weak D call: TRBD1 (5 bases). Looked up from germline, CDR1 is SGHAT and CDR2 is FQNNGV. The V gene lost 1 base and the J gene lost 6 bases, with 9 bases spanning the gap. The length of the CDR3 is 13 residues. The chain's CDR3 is CASSLVRVSEAFF. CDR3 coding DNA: TGTGCCAGCAGCTTAGTCAGGGTGTCTGAAGCTTTCTTT.

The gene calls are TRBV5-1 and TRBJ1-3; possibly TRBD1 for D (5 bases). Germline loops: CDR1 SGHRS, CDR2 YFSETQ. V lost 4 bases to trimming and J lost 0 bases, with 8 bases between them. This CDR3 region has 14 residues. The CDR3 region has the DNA TGCGCCAGCAGCCCGACAGTCTCTGGAAACACCATATATTTT. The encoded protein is CASSPTVSGNTIYF.

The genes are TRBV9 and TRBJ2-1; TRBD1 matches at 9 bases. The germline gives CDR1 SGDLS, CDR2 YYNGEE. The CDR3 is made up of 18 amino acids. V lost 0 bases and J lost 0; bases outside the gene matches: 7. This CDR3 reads CASSVVPSTGGSYNEQFF. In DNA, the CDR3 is TGTGCCAGCAGCGTAGTGCCCTCGACAGGGGGCTCCTACAATGAGCAGTTCTTC.

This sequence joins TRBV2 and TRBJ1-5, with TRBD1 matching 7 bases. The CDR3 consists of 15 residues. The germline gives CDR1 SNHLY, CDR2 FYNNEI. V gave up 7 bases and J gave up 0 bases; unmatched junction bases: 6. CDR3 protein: CASTEGANSNQPQHF. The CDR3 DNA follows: TGTGCCAGCACGGAGGGGGCGAATAGCAATCAGCCCCAGCATTTT.

CDR3 region: CASSLLGTGNYGYTF. The CDR3 nucleotides are TGTGCCAGCAGTTTACTAGGGACAGGCAACTATGGCTACACCTTC. The chain links TRBV27 to TRBJ1-2; 8 bases match TRBD1. The V gene's germline CDR1 is MNHEY and CDR2 SMNVEV (reference sequence). The ends lost 2 bases at V and 2 bases at J; junction bases unmatched: 4. The CDR3 is made up of 15 amino acids.

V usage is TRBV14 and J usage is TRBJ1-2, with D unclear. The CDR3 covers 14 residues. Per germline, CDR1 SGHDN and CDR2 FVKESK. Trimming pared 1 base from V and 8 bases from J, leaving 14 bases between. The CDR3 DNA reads TGTGCCAGCAGCCAAGCGGCAGCGGCTGGGGGCTACACCTTC. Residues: CASSQAAAAGGYTF. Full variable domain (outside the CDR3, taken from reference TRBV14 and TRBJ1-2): EAGVTQFPSHSVIEKGQTVTLRCDPISGHDNLYWYRRVMGKEIKFLLHFVKESKQDESGMPNNRFLAERTGGTYSTLKVQPAELEDSGVYFCASSQAAAAGGYTFGSGTRLTVV.

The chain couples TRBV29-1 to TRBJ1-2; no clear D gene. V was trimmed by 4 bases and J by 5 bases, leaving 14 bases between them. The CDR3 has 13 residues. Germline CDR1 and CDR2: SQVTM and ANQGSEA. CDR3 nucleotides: TGCAGCGTTGCCAGGCCGGGGAGGTATGGCTACACCTTC. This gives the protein CSVARPGRYGYTF.

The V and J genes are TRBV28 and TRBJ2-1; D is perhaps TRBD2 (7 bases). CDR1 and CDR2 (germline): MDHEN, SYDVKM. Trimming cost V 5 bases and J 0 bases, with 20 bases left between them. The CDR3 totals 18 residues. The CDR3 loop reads CASSLYYGGPSSYNEQFF. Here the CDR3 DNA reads TGTGCCAGCAGTCTATATTACGGGGGGCCCAGCTCCTACAATGAGCAGTTCTTC.

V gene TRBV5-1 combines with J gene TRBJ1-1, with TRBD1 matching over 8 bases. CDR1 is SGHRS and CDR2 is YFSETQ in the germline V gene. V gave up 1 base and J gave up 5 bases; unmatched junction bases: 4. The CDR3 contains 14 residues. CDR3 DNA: TGCGCCAGCAGCTTGAGGACAGGGAGGACTGAAGCTTTCTTT. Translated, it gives CASSLRTGRTEAFF.

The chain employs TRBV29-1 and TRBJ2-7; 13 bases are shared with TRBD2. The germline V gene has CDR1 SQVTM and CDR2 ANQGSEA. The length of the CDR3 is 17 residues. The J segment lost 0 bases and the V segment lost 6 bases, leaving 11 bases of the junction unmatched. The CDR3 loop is CSVTGLAGFLGSYEQYF. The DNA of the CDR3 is TGCAGCGTGACGGGACTAGCGGGATTTTTGGGCTCCTACGAGCAGTACTTC.

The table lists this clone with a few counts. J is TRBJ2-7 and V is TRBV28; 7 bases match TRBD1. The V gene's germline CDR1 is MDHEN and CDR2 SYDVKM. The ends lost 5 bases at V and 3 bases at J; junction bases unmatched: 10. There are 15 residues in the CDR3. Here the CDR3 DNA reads TGTGCCAGCAGTGGGGGCCGAAGGGGGCGCTACGAGCAGTACTTC. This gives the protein CASSGGRRGRYEQYF.

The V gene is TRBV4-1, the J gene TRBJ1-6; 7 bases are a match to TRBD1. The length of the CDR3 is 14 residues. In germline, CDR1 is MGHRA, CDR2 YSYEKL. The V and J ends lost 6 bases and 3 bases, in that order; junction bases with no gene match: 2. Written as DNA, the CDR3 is TGCGCCAGCAGATGGACAGGCTATAATTCACCCCTCCACTTT. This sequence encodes CASRWTGYNSPLHF.

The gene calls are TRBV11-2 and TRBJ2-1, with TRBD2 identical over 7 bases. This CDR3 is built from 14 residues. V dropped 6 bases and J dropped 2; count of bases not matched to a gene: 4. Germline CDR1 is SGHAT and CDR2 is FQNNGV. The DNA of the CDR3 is TGTGCCAGCAGTTTAAGCGGGGCCTACAATGAGCAGTTCTTC. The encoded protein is CASSLSGAYNEQFF.

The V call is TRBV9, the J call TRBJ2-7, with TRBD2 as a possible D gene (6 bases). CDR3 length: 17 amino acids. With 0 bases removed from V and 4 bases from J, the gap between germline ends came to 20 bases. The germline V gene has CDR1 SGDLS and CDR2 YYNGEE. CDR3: CASSVDVGGGGFYEQYF. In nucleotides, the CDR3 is TGTGCCAGCAGCGTAGACGTGGGAGGTGGCGGTTTTTACGAGCAGTACTTC.

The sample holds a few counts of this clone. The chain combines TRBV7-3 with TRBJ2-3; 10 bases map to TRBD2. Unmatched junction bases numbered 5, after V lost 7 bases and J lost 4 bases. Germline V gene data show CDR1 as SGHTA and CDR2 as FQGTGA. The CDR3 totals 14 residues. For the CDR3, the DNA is TGTGCCAGCAAGGCTAGCGGGAGCGCAGATACGCAGTATTTT. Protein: CASKASGSADTQYF.

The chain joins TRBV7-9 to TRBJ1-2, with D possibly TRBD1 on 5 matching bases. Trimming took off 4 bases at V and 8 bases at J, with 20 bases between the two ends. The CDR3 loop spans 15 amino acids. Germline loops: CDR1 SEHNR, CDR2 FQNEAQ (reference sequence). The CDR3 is CASSSPSKGSWGYTF. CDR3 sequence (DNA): TGTGCCAGCAGCTCCCCCAGTAAGGGGTCGTGGGGCTACACCTTC.

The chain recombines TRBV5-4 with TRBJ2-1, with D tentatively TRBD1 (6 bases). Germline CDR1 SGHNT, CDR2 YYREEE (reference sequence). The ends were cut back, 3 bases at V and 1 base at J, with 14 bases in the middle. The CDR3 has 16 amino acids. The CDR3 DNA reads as TGTGCCAGCAGCTCCCAGGGGATAAGATCCTACAATGAGCAGTTCTTC. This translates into CASSSQGIRSYNEQFF.

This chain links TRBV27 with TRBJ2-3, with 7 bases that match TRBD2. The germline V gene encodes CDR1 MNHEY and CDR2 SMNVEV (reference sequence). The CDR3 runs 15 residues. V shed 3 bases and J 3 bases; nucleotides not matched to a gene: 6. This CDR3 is CASSLVRERTDTQYF. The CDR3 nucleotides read TGTGCCAGCAGTTTGGTGCGGGAGCGGACAGATACGCAGTATTTT.

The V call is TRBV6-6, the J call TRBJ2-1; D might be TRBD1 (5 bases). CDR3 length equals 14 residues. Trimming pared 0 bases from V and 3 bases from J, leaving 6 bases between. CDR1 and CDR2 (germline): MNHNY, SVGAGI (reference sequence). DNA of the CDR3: TGTGCCAGCAGTTACTCGCAGGGCTACAATGAGCAGTTCTTC. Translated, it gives CASSYSQGYNEQFF.

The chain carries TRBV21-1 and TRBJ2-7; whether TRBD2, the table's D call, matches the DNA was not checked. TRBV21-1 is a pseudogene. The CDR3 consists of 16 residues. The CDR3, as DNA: TGTGCCAGCAACAGTCGGGAGGGCCGAGGCTCCTACGAGCAGTACTTC. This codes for CASNSREGRGSYEQYF.

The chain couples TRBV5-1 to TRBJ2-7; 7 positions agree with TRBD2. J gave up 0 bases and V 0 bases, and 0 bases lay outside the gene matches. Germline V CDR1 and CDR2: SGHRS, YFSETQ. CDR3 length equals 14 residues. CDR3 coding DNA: TGCGCCAGCAGCTTGGCGGGGGGCTCCTACGAGCAGTACTTC. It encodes CASSLAGGSYEQYF.

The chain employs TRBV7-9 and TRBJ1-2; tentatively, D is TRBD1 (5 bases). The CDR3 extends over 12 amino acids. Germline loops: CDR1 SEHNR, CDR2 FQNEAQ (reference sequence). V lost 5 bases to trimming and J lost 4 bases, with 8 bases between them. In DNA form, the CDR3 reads TGTGCCAGCAGCCTAGGGGCCTATGGCTACACCTTC. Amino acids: CASSLGAYGYTF.

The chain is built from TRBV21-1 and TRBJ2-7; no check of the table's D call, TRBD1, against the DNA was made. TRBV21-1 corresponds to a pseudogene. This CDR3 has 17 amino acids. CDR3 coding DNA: TGTGCCAGCAGCAAAGCAAACCACAGGGGCCTTACCTACGAGCAGTACTTC. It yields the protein CASSKANHRGLTYEQYF.

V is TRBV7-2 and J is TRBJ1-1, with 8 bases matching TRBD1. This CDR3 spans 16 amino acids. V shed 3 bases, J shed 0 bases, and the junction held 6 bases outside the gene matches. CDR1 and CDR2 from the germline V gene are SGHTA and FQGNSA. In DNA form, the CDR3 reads TGTGCCAGCAGCTTTGGACAGGGAGCCTTGAACACTGAAGCTTTCTTT. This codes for CASSFGQGALNTEAFF.